This T cell receptor beta chain came from a study of T cells in Graves' hyperthyroidism and ophthalmopathy. RNA transcripts served as the template for amplifying TCR beta CDR3 regions. HTBI primers were employed in a first-round RT-PCR of the TCR CDR3. One entry per CDR3 protein results from TCRdb running MiXCR on the multiplex PCR reads. The sample lists about 720,000 distinct CDR3 sequences; about 15% were seen once. This clonotype was observed many times. The sequenced sample was blood. The TCR originated in a man aged 18 to 30 with Graves' hyperthyroidism.

CDR3 loop: CATSRGTGGVFYGYTF. The CDR3 coding sequence is TGTGCCACCAGCAGAGGGACGGGGGGCGTATTTTATGGCTACACCTTC. The chain joins TRBV15 to TRBJ1-2; a possible D gene is TRBD1 (6 bases). Looked up from germline, CDR1 is LNHNV and CDR2 is YYDKDF (reference sequence). This CDR3 is built from 16 residues. Deletions cut 1 base from V and 5 bases from J, with 17 bases between.